This T cell receptor (beta chain) was obtained from a study of blood T cells in healthy people across ages. V was trimmed by 5 bases and J by 11 bases, leaving 15 bases between them. This CDR3 spans 12 amino acids. In germline, CDR1 is MNHEY, CDR2 SVGAGI. Through a sample-barcoded 5' primer and a J-beta primer mix, a second PCR was run for 7 to 11 cycles. TCRdb re-called the 5' RACE reads through MiXCR, storing one row per CDR3 protein. This sample has fewer than 900,000 distinct CDR3 sequences; under 40% occur once, and the top ten carry 10% to 15%. The sequence was obtained from a man aged 18 to 30 in good health. The sequencing input was blood. The rearrangement uses TRBV6-5 and TRBJ1-1; tentatively, D is TRBD1 (5 bases). The CDR3 sequence: CASSNHRDRAFF. The CDR3 region has the DNA TGTGCCAGCAGTAATCACCGGGACCGGGCTTTCTTT.